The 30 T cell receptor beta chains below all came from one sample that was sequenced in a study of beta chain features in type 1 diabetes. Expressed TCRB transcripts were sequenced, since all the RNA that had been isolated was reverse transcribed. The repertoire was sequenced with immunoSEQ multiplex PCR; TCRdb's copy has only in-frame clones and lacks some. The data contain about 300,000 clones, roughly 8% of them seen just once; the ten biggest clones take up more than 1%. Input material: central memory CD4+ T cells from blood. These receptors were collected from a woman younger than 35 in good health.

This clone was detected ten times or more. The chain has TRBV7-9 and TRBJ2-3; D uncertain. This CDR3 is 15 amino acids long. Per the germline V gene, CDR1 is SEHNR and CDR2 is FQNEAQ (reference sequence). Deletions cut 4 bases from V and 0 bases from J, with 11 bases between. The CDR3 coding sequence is TGTGCCAGCAGCTCGGAAACAACTAGCACAGATACGCAGTATTTT. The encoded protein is CASSSETTSTDTQYF.

The CDR3 reads CASSVLLDTDTQYF. CDR3 coding DNA: TGTGCCAGCAGTGTATTACTAGACACAGATACGCAGTATTTT. The chain carries TRBV2 and TRBJ2-3; weak D call: TRBD2 (5 bases). V was clipped by 4 bases and J by 2 bases, with 10 bases between them. The CDR3 contains 14 residues. Germline V gene lookup returns CDR1 SNHLY and CDR2 FYNNEI.

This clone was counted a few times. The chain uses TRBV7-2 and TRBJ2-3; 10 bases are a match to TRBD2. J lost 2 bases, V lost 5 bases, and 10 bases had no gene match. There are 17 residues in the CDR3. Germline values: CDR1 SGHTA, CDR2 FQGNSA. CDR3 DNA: TGTGCCAGCAGCCAAGGCCTAGCGGGGGCCCTCACAGATACGCAGTATTTT. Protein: CASSQGLAGALTDTQYF.

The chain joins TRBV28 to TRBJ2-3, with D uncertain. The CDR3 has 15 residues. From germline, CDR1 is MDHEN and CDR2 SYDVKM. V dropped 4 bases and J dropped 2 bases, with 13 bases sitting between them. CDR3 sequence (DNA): TGTGCCAGCAGTTCCTCGGGTTCAAACACAGATACGCAGTATTTT. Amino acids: CASSSSGSNTDTQYF. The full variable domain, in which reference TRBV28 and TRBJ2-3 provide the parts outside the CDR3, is DVKVTQSSRYLVKRTGEKVFLECVQDMDHENMFWYRQDPGLGLRLIYFSYDVKMKEKGDIPEGYSVSREKKERFSLILESASTNQTSMYLCASSSSGSNTDTQYFGPGTRLTVL.

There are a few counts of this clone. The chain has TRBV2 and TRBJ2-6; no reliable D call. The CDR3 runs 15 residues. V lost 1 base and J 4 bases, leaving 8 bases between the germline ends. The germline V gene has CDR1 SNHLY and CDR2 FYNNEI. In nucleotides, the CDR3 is TGTGCCAGCAGTGAAGTGGTGTCGGGGGCCAACGTCCTGACTTTC. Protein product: CASSEVVSGANVLTF.

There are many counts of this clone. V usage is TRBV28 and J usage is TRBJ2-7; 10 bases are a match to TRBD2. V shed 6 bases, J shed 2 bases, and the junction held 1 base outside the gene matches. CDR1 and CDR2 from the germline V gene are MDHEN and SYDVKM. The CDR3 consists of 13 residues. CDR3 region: CASRTSGTYEQYV. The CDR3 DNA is TGTGCCAGCAGAACTAGCGGGACCTACGAGCAGTACGTC.

The CDR3 is CASSLGDRGREQYF. The CDR3 nucleotides are TGCGCCAGCAGCTTGGGGGACAGGGGGCGCGAGCAGTACTTC. V usage is TRBV5-1 and J usage is TRBJ2-7, with 12 bases matching TRBD1. Germline values: CDR1 SGHRS, CDR2 YFSETQ. Trimming at V came to 0 bases and at J to 6 bases, leaving 1 base not matched to a gene. The CDR3 covers 14 residues.

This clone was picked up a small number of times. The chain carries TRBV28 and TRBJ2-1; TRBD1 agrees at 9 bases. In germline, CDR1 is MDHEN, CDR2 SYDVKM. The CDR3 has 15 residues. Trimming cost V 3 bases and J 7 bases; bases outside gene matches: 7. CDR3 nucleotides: TGTGCCAGCAGTTTTCGGACAGGGGCCGGGAATGAGCAGTTCTTC. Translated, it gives CASSFRTGAGNEQFF.

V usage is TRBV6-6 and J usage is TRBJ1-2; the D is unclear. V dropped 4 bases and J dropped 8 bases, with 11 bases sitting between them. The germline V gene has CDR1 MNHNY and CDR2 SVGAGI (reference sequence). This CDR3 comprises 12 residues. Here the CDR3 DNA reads TGTGCCAGCAGTTTTTCCGTTAACGGCTACACCTTC. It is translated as CASSFSVNGYTF.

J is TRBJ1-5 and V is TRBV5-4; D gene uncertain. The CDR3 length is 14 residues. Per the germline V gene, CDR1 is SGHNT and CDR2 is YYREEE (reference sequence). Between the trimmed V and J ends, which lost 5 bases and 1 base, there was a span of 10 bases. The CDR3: CASSRLGSNQPQHF. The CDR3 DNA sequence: TGTGCCAGCAGTCGACTTGGGAGCAATCAGCCCCAGCATTTT.

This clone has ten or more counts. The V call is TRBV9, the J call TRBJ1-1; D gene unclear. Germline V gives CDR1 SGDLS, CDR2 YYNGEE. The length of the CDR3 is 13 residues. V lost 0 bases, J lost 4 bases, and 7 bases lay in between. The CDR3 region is CASSVGQSTEAFF. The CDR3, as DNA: TGTGCCAGCAGCGTAGGCCAGAGCACTGAAGCTTTCTTT. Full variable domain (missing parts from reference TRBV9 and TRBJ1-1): DSGVTQTPKHLITATGQRVTLRCSPRSGDLSVYWYQQSLDQGLQFLIQYYNGEERAKGNILERFSAQQFPDLHSELNLSSLELGDSALYFCASSVGQSTEAFFGQGTRLTVV.

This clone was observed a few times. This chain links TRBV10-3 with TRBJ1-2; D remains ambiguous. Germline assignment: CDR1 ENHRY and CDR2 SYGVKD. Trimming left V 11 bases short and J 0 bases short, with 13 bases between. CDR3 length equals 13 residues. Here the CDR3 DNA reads TGTGCCGCCCTACCGGGGACTAACTATGGCTACACCTTC. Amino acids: CAALPGTNYGYTF.

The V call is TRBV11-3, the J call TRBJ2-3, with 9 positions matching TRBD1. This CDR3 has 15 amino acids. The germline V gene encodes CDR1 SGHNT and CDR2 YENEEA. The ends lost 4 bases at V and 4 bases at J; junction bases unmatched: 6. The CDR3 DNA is TGTGCCAGCAGCTCGGGACAGGGTGTACCAGATACGCAGTATTTT. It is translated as CASSSGQGVPDTQYF.

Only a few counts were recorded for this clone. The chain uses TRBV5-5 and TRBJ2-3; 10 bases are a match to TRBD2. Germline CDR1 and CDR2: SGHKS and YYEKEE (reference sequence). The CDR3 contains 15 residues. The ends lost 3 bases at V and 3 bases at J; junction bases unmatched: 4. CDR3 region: CASSSKLAGTDTQYF. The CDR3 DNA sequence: TGTGCCAGCAGCTCCAAACTAGCGGGAACAGATACGCAGTATTTT.

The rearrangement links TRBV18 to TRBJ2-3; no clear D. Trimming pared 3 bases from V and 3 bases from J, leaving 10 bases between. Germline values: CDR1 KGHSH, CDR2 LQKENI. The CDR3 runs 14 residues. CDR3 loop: CASSPVTSTDTQYF. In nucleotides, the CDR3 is TGTGCCAGCTCACCTGTTACGTCGACAGATACGCAGTATTTT. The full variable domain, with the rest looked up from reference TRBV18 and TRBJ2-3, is NAGVMQNPRHLVRRRGQEARLRCSPMKGHSHVYWYRQLPEEGLKFMVYLQKENIIDESGMPKERFSAEFPKEGPSILRIQQVVRGDSAAYFCASSPVTSTDTQYFGPGTRLTVL.

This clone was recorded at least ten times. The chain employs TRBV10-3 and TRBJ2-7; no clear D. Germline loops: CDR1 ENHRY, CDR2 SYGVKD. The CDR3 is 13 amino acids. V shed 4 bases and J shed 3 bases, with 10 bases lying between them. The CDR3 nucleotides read TGTGCCATCAGTGTCGATAACGGCTACGAGCAGTACTTC. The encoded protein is CAISVDNGYEQYF.

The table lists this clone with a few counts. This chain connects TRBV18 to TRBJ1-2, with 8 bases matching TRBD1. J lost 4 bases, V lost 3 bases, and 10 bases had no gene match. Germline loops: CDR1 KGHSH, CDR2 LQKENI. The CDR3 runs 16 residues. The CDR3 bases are TGTGCCAGCTCACCGTACGGGACAGGAGATAGCTATGGCTACACCTTC. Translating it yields CASSPYGTGDSYGYTF. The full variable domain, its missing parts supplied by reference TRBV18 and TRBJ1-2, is NAGVMQNPRHLVRRRGQEARLRCSPMKGHSHVYWYRQLPEEGLKFMVYLQKENIIDESGMPKERFSAEFPKEGPSILRIQQVVRGDSAAYFCASSPYGTGDSYGYTFGSGTRLTVV.

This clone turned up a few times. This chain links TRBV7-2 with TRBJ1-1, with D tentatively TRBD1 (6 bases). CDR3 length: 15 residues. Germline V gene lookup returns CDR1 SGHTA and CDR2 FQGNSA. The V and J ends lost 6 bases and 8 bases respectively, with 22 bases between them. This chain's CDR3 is CASRAMGHSQSEAFF. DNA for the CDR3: TGTGCCAGCAGAGCTATGGGACACTCTCAATCAGAAGCTTTCTTT.

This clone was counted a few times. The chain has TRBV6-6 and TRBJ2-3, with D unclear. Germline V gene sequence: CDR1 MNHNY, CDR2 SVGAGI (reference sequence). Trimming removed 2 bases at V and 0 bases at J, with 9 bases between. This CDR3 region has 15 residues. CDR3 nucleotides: TGTGCCAGCAGTTACCCGGGTCCTAGCACAGATACGCAGTATTTT. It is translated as CASSYPGPSTDTQYF.

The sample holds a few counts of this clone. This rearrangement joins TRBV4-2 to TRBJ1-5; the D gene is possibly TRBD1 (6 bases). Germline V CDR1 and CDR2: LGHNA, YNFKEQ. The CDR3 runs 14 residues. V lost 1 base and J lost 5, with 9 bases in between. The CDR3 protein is CASSQAGGDQPQHF. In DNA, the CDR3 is TGTGCCAGCAGCCAAGCTGGGGGCGATCAGCCCCAGCATTTT.

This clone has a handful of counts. The CDR3 DNA reads TGTGCCACCGCTCTGGGCCAACAAATATCCAATGAGCAGTTCTTC. Protein product: CATALGQQISNEQFF. The chain has TRBV15 and TRBJ2-1; D ambiguous. The CDR3 has 15 residues. V lost 8 bases to trimming and J lost 6 bases, with 20 bases between them. Germline CDR1 LNHNV, CDR2 YYDKDF (reference sequence).

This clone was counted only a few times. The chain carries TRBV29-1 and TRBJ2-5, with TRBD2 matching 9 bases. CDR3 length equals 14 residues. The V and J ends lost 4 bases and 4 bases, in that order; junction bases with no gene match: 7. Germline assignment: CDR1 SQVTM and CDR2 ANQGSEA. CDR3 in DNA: TGCAGCGTTGGAAAGGGCGGGGGGGGAGAGACCCAGTACTTC. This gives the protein CSVGKGGGGETQYF.

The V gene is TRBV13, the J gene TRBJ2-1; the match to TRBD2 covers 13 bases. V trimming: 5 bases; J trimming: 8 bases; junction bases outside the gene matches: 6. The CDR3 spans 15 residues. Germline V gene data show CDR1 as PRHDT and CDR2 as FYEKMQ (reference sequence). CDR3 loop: CASSPMTSGGYEQFF. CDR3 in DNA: TGTGCCAGCAGCCCTATGACTAGCGGGGGGTATGAGCAGTTCTTC.

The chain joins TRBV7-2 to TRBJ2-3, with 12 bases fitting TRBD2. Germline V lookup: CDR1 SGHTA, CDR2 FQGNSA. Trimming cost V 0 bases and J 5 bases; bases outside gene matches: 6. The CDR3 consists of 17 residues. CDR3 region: CASSLAASGGARDTQYF. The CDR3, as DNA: TGTGCCAGCAGCTTAGCCGCTAGCGGGGGGGCAAGAGATACGCAGTATTTT. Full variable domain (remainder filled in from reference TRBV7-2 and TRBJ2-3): GAGVSQSPSNKVTEKGKDVELRCDPISGHTALYWYRQSLGQGLEFLIYFQGNSAPDKSGLPSDRFSAERTGGSVSTLTIQRTQQEDSAVYLCASSLAASGGARDTQYFGPGTRLTVL.

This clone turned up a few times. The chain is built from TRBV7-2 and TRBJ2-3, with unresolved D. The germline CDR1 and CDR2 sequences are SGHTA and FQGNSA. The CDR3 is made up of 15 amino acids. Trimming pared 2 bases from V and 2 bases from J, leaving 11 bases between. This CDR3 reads CASSLNKGFTDTQYF. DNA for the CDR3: TGTGCCAGCAGCTTAAACAAGGGATTCACAGATACGCAGTATTTT.

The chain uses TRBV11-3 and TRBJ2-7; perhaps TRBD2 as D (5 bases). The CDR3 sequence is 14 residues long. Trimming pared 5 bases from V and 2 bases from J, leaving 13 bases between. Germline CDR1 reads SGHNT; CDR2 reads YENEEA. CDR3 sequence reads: CASSKWTAPYEQYF. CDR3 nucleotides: TGTGCCAGCAGCAAATGGACTGCTCCCTACGAGCAGTACTTC. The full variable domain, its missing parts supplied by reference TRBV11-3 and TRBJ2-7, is EAGVVQSPRYKIIEKKQPVAFWCNPISGHNTLYWYLQNLGQGPELLIRYENEEAVDDSQLPKDRFSAERLKGVDSTLKIQPAELGDSAVYLCASSKWTAPYEQYFGPGTRLTVT.

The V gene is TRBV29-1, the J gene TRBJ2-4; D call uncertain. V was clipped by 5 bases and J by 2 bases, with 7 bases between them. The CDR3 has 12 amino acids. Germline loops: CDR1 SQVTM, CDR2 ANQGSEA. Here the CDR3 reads CSVPASKNIQYF. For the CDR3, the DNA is TGCAGCGTTCCCGCATCCAAAAACATTCAGTACTTC.

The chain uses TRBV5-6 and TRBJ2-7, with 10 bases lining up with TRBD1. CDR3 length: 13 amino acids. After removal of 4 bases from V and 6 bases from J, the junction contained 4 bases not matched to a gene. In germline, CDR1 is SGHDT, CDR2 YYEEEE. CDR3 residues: CASSLDRGSEQYV. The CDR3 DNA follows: TGTGCCAGCAGCCTGGACAGGGGGAGCGAGCAGTACGTC.

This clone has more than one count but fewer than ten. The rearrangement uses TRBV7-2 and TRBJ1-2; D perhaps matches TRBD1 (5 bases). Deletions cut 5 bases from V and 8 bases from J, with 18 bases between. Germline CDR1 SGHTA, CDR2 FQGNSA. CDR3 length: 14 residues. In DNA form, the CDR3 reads TGTGCCAGCAGCCGAGGGACTGCCGAAGGGGGCTACACCTTC. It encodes CASSRGTAEGGYTF.

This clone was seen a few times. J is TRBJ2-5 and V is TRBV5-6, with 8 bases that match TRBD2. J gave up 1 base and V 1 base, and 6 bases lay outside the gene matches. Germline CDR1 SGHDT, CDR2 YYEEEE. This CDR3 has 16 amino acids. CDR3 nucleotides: TGTGCCAGCAGCTTGTTTCAAGCGGGAGTCCAAGAGACCCAGTACTTC. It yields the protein CASSLFQAGVQETQYF.